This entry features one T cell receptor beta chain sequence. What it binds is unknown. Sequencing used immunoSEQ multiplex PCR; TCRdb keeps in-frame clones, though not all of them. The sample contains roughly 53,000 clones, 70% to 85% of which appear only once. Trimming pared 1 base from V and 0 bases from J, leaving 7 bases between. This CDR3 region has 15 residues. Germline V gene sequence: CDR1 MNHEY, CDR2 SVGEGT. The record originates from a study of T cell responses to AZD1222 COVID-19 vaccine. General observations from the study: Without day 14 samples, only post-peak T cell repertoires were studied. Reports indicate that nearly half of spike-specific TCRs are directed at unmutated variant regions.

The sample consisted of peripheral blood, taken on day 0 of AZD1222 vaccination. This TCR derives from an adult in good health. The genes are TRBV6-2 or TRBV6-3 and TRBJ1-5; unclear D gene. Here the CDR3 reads CASSYLGNSNQPQHF. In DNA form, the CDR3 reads TGTGCCAGCAGTTACTTGGGAAATAGCAATCAGCCCCAGCATTTT.